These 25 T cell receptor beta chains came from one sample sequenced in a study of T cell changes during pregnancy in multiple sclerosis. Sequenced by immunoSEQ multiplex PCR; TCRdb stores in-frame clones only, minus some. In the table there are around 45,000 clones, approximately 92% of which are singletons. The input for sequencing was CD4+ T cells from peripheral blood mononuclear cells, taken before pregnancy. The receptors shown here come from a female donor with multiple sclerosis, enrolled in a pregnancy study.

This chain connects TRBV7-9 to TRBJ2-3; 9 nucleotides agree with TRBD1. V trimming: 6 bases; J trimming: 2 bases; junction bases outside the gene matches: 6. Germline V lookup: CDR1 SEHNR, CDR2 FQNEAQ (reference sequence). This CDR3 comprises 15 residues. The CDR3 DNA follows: TGTGCCAGCAGGGGACAGGGCCTCCCCACAGATACGCAGTATTTT. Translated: CASRGQGLPTDTQYF.

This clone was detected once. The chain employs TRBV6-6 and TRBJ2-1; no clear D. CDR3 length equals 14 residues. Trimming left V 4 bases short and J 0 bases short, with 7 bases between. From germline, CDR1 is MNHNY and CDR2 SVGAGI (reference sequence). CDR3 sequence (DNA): TGTGCCAGCAGTTTGAGTAGCTCCTACAATGAGCAGTTCTTC. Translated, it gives CASSLSSSYNEQFF.

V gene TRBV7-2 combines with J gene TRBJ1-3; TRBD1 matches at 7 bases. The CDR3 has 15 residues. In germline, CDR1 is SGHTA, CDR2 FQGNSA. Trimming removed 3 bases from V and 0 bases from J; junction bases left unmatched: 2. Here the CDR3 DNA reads TGTGCCAGCAGCTTCCGGGACAGCTCTGGAAACACCATATATTTT. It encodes CASSFRDSSGNTIYF.

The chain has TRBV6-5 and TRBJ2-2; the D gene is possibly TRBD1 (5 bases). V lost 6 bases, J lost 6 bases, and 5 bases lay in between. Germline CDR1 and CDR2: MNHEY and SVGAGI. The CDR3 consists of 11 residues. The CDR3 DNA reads TGTGCCAGCAGGGGGCCCGGGGAGCTGTTTTTT. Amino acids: CASRGPGELFF.

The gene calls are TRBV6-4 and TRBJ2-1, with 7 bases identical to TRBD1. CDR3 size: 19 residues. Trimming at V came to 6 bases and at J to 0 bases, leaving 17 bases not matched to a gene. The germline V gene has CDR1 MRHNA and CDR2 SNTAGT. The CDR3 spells CASRRQGSLPPSSYNEQFF. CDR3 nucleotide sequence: TGTGCCAGCAGGAGACAGGGTAGCCTACCCCCTAGCTCCTACAATGAGCAGTTCTTC.

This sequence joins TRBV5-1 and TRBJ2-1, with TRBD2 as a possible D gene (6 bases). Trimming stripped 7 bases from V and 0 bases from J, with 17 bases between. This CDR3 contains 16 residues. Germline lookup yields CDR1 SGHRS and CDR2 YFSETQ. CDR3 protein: CASFQGPGSSYNEQFF. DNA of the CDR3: TGCGCCAGCTTTCAGGGACCCGGGAGCTCCTACAATGAGCAGTTCTTC.

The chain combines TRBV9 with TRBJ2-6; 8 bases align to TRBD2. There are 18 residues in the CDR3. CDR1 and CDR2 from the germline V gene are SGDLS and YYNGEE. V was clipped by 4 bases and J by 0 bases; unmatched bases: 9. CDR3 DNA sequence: TGTGCCAGCAGCCCAAGGGTAGCGGGGCTCTCTGGGGCCAACGTCCTGACTTTC. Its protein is CASSPRVAGLSGANVLTF.

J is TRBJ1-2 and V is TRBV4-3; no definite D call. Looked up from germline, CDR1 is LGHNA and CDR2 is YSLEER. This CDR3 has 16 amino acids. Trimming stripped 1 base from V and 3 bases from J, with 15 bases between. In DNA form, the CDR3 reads TGCGCCAGCAGCCAAGGTACTGGAGAGCCTTACTATGGCTACACCTTC. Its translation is CASSQGTGEPYYGYTF.

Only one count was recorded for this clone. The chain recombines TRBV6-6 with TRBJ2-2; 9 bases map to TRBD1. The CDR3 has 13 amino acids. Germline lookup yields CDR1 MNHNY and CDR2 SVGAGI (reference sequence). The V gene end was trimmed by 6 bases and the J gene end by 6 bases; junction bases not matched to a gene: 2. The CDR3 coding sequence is TGTGCCAGCAGCTACAGGGGGCCCGGGGAGCTGTTTTTT. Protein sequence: CASSYRGPGELFF.

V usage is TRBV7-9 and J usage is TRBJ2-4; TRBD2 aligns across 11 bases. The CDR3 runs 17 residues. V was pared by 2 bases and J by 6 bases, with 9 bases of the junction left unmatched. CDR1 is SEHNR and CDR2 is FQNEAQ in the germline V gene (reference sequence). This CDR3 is CASSLPSLAGEGNIQYF. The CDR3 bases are TGTGCCAGCAGCTTACCCTCACTAGCGGGAGAGGGAAACATTCAGTACTTC. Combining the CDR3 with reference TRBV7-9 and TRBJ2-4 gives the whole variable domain DTGVSQNPRHKITKRGQNVTFRCDPISEHNRLYWYRQTLGQGPEFLTYFQNEAQLEKSRLLSDRFSAERPKGSFSTLEIQRTEQGDSAMYLCASSLPSLAGEGNIQYFGAGTRLSVL.

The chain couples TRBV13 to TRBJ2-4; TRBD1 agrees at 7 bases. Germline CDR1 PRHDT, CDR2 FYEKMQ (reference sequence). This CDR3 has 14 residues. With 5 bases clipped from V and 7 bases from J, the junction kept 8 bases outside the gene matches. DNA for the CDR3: TGTGCCAGCAGCCTTAGGGACAGACCGAACATTCAGTACTTC. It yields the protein CASSLRDRPNIQYF.

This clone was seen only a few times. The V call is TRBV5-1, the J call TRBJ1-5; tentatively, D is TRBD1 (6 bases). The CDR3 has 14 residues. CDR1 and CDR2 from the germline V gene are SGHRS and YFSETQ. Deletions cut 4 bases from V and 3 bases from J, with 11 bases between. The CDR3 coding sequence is TGCGCCAGCAGCCTAGGGGGGGCCAATCAGCCCCAGCATTTT. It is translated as CASSLGGANQPQHF.

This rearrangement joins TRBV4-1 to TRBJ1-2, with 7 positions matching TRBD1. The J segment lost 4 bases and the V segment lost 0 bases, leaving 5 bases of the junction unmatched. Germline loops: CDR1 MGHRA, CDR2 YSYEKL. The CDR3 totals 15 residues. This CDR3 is CASSQEEGATYGYTF. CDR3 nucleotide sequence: TGCGCCAGCAGCCAAGAAGAGGGGGCGACCTATGGCTACACCTTC.

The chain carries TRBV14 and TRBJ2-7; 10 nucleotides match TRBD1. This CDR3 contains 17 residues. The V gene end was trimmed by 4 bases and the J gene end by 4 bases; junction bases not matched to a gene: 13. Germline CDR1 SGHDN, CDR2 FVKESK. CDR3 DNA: TGTGCCAGCAGCCGGGGGACAGGGGCGGTTGAGGGGTACGAGCAGTACTTC. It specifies CASSRGTGAVEGYEQYF.

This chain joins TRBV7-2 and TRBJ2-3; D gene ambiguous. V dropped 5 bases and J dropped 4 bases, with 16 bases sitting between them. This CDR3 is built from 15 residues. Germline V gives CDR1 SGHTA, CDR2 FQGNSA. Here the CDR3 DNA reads TGTGCCAGCAGCCCCGCGCTCCCCGGAGCAGATACGCAGTATTTT. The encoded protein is CASSPALPGADTQYF.

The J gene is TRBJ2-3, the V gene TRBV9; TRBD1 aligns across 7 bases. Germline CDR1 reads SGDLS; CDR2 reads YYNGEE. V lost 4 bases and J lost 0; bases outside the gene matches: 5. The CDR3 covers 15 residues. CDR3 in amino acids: CASSPTGWSTDTQYF. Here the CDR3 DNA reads TGTGCCAGCAGCCCGACAGGGTGGAGCACAGATACGCAGTATTTT.

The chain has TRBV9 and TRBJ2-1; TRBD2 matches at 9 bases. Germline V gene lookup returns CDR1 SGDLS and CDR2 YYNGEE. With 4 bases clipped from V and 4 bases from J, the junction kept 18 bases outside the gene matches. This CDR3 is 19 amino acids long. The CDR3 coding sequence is TGTGCCAGCAGCCCCCGGGGGGGGCGGGGGGGAGTAGGATACAATGAGCAGTTCTTC. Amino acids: CASSPRGGRGGVGYNEQFF.

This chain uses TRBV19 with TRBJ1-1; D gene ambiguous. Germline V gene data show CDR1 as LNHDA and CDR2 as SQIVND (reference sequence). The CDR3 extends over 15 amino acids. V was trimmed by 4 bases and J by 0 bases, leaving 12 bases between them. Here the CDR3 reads CASSNSLALNTEAFF. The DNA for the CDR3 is TGTGCCAGTAGTAATAGCTTGGCGTTGAACACTGAAGCTTTCTTT.

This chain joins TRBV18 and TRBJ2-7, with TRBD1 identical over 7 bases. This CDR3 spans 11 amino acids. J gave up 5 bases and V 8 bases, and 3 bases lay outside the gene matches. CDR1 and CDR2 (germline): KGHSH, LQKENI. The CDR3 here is CASRDSHEQYF. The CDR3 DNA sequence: TGTGCCAGCCGGGACAGTCACGAGCAGTACTTC.

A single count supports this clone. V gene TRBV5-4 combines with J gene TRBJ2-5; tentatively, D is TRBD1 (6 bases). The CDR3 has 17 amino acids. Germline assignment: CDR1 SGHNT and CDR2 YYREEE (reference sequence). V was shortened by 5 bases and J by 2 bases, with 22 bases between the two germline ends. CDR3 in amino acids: CASSQTGSGRSQETQYF. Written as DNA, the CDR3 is TGTGCCAGCAGTCAAACAGGGTCGGGTCGTTCGCAAGAGACCCAGTACTTC.

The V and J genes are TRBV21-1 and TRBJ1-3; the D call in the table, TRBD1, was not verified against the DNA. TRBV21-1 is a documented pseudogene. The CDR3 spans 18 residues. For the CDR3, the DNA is TGTGCCAGCAGCAAAGCGGTCGGACAGCCAAGCTCTGGAAACACCATATATTTT. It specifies CASSKAVGQPSSGNTIYF.

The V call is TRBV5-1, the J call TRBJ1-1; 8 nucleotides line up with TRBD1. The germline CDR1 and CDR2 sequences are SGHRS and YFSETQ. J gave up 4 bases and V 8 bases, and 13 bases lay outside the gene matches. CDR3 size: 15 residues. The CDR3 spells CASSGTGGRGTEAFF. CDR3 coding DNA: TGCGCCAGTAGTGGGACAGGTGGCCGGGGCACTGAAGCTTTCTTT. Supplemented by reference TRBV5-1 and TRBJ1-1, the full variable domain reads KAGVTQTPRYLIKTRGQQVTLSCSPISGHRSVSWYQQTPGQGLQFLFEYFSETQRNKGNFPGRFSGRQFSNSRSEMNVSTLELGDSALYLCASSGTGGRGTEAFFGQGTRLTVV.

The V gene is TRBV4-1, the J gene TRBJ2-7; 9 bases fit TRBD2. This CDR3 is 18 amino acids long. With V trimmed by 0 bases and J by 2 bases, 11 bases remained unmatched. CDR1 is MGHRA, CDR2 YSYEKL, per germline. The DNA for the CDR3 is TGCGCCAGCAGCCAAGATTATAGGCGGGGGGGTTTCCCCTACGAGCAGTACTTC. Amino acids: CASSQDYRRGGFPYEQYF.

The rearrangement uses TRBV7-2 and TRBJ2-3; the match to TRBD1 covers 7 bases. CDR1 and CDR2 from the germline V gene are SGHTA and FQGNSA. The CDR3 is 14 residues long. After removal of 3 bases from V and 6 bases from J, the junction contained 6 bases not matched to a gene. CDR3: CASSFDRVADTQYF. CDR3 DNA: TGTGCCAGCAGCTTCGACAGGGTTGCGGATACGCAGTATTTT.

The CDR3 region is CASSYSNSGGDNEQFF. The CDR3 bases are TGTGCCAGCAGTTACTCGAATAGCGGGGGGGACAATGAGCAGTTCTTC. The chain is built from TRBV6-6 and TRBJ2-1, with 11 bases lining up with TRBD2. The J segment lost 5 bases and the V segment lost 0 bases, leaving 3 bases of the junction unmatched. The CDR3 is 16 amino acids. Per germline, CDR1 MNHNY and CDR2 SVGAGI (reference sequence).